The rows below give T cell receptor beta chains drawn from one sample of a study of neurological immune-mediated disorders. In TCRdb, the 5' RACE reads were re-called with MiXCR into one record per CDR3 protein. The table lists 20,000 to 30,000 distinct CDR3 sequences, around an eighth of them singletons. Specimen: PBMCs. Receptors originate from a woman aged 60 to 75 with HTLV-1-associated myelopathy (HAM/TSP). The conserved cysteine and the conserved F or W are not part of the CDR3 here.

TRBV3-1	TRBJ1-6	ASSPRDRGNSPLH
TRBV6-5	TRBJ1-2	ASSYGGSHGYT
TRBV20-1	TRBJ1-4	SAREQGRTEKLF
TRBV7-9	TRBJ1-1	ASSLDRVGEAF
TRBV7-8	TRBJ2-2	ASSWGQLNTGELF
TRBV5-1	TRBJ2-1	ASSPIGSSYNEQF
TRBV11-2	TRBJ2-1	ASSRGWGSYNEQF
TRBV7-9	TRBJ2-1	ASSSVTDNEQF
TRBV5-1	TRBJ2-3	ASSWTSGSTDTQY
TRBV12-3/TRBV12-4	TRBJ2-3	ASSLEWRGGDTQY
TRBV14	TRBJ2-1	ASSLRRGDSSYNEQF
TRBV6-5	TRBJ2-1	ASSQNRRSSYNEQF
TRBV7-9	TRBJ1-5	ASSGGLDQPQH
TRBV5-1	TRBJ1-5	ASSPGTFNQPQH
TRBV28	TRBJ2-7	ASRRTGTGGYEQY
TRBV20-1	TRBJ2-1	SVEVAGPYNEQF
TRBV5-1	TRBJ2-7	ASTGGRVLFDEQY